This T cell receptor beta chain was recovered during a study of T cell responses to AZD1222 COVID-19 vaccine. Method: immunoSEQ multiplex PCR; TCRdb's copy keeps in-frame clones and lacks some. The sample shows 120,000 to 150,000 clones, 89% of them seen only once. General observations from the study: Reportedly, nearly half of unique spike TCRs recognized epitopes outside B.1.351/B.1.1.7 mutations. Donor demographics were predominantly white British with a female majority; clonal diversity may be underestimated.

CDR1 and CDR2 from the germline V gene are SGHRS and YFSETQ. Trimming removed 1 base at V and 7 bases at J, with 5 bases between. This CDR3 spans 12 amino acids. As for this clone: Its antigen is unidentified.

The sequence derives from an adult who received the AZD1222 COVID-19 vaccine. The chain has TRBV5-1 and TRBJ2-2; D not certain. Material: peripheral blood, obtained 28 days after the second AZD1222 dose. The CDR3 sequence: CASSLISGELFF. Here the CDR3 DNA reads TGCGCCAGCAGCTTGATTAGCGGGGAGCTGTTTTTT.